The 17 T cell receptor beta chains reported below all come from one sample, sequenced in a study of blood T cell repertoires in COVID-19. Only in-frame clones appear in the TCRdb table, and some are missing; sequencing was by immunoSEQ multiplex PCR. The sample includes 80,000 to 90,000 clones, approximately 87% of them seen just once. The sample was peripheral blood. Source of these receptors: a woman in her seventies with acute or convalescent COVID-19.

V and J are TRBV11-3 and TRBJ2-1, with TRBD2 identical over 11 bases. Unmatched junction bases numbered 10, after V lost 1 base and J lost 5 bases. The germline gives CDR1 SGHNT, CDR2 YENEEA. This CDR3 has 18 amino acids. This CDR3 is CASSLAAASGRYHNEQFF. The CDR3 nucleotides read TGTGCCAGCAGCTTAGCAGCGGCTAGCGGGAGGTACCACAATGAGCAGTTCTTC. The variable domain in full, with the rest retrieved from reference TRBV11-3 and TRBJ2-1, is EAGVVQSPRYKIIEKKQPVAFWCNPISGHNTLYWYLQNLGQGPELLIRYENEEAVDDSQLPKDRFSAERLKGVDSTLKIQPAELGDSAVYLCASSLAAASGRYHNEQFFGPGTRLTVL.

The chain joins TRBV5-4 to TRBJ1-2, with D possibly being TRBD1 (6 bases). The CDR3 covers 15 residues. Germline V gives CDR1 SGHNT, CDR2 YYREEE (reference sequence). Trimming cost V 0 bases and J 7 bases, with 16 bases left between them. The CDR3 nucleotides are TGTGCCAGCAGCTTGGCCGGGGGGGCGCGTGGTGGCTACACCTTC. This gives the protein CASSLAGGARGGYTF.

The genes are TRBV7-9 and TRBJ1-1; TRBD1 might be the D (5 bases). V was shortened by 2 bases and J by 3 bases, with 13 bases between the two germline ends. The CDR3 sequence is 15 residues long. Germline V CDR1 and CDR2: SEHNR, FQNEAQ (reference sequence). This CDR3 is CASSLSFAGYTEAFF. CDR3 nucleotides: TGTGCCAGCAGCTTAAGTTTTGCAGGGTACACTGAAGCTTTCTTT.

This rearrangement joins TRBV13 to TRBJ1-1; D not certain. V was pared by 2 bases and J by 4 bases, with 11 bases between. The CDR3 has 14 amino acids. Germline assignment: CDR1 PRHDT and CDR2 FYEKMQ (reference sequence). CDR3 sequence reads: CASSLQRIGTEAFF. For the CDR3, the DNA is TGTGCCAGCAGCTTACAGAGGATCGGCACTGAAGCTTTCTTT.

The rearrangement links TRBV30 to TRBJ1-2; a possible D gene is TRBD1 (5 bases). The CDR3 length is 14 residues. CDR1 GTSNPN and CDR2 SVGIG come from the germline V gene (reference sequence). Trimming stripped 3 bases from V and 3 bases from J, with 14 bases between. The CDR3 here is CAWSDNRGDYGYTF. The CDR3 region has the DNA TGTGCCTGGAGCGATAACCGGGGGGACTATGGCTACACCTTC.

This clone was observed once. The rearrangement joins TRBV6-5 to TRBJ1-2; D unclear. Trimming pared 6 bases from V and 8 bases from J, leaving 19 bases between. CDR1 and CDR2 from the germline V gene are MNHEY and SVGAGI. This CDR3 region has 14 residues. This CDR3 is CASRGNGEIRGYTF. For the CDR3, the DNA is TGTGCCAGCAGAGGTAACGGGGAGATACGAGGCTACACCTTC.

V is TRBV6-2 or TRBV6-3 and J is TRBJ2-7; 8 nucleotides agree with TRBD1. The CDR3 covers 22 residues. V lost 6 bases to trimming and J lost 1 base; unmatched junction nucleotides: 29. Per germline, CDR1 MNHEY and CDR2 SVGEGT. CDR3 bases: TGTGCCAGCAGCCGCGGGACCGCCCGTCCCGGGACAGGTCTAAGCGGGTCCTACGAGCAGTACGTC. Its protein product is CASSRGTARPGTGLSGSYEQYV.

V usage is TRBV6-5 and J usage is TRBJ1-2, with 9 bases lining up with TRBD1. Germline V gene data show CDR1 as MNHEY and CDR2 as SVGAGI. The CDR3 loop spans 13 amino acids. V was pared by 2 bases and J by 8 bases, with 3 bases of the junction left unmatched. The chain's CDR3 is CASSYHTGGGYTF. The CDR3 DNA reads TGTGCCAGCAGTTACCATACAGGGGGCGGCTACACCTTC.

The chain combines TRBV2 with TRBJ2-5; 9 bases line up with TRBD1. The V gene's germline CDR1 is SNHLY and CDR2 FYNNEI. Trimming at V came to 6 bases and at J to 5 bases, leaving 7 bases not matched to a gene. The CDR3 is 14 amino acids. The CDR3 reads CASRDRGSAETQYF. In nucleotides, the CDR3 is TGTGCCAGCAGAGACAGGGGGTCAGCGGAGACCCAGTACTTC.

V gene TRBV9 combines with J gene TRBJ2-3; TRBD2 agrees at 12 bases. With V trimmed by 4 bases and J by 2 bases, 11 bases remained unmatched. Germline assignment: CDR1 SGDLS and CDR2 YYNGEE. The CDR3 is 18 residues long. CDR3 in amino acids: CASSSTWTSGEHTDTQYF. The CDR3, as DNA: TGTGCCAGCAGCTCCACCTGGACTAGCGGGGAACACACAGATACGCAGTATTTT. The complete variable domain, with remaining parts taken from reference TRBV9 and TRBJ2-3, reads DSGVTQTPKHLITATGQRVTLRCSPRSGDLSVYWYQQSLDQGLQFLIQYYNGEERAKGNILERFSAQQFPDLHSELNLSSLELGDSALYFCASSSTWTSGEHTDTQYFGPGTRLTVL.

This clone was detected only once. The gene calls are TRBV7-9 and TRBJ1-2; D is ambiguous. The CDR3 is 15 residues long. Germline loops: CDR1 SEHNR, CDR2 FQNEAQ (reference sequence). Trimming stripped 5 bases from V and 0 bases from J, with 13 bases between. In nucleotides, the CDR3 is TGTGCCAGCAGCCCCACGGGGAGGGCTAACTATGGCTACACCTTC. Amino acid sequence: CASSPTGRANYGYTF.

The rearrangement links TRBV7-9 to TRBJ2-7; a possible D gene is TRBD1 (6 bases). The V and J ends lost 5 bases and 4 bases respectively, with 12 bases between them. The CDR3 extends over 13 amino acids. Germline assignment: CDR1 SEHNR and CDR2 FQNEAQ (reference sequence). CDR3 nucleotide sequence: TGTGCCAGCAGCCTCGGGACACCTTACGAGCAGTACGTC. Translated: CASSLGTPYEQYV.

The chain carries TRBV6-1 and TRBJ2-7, with a tentative D call TRBD2 (7 bases). The CDR3 covers 15 residues. Trimming shortened V by 2 bases and J by 2 bases, and 13 bases separated the two germline ends. Germline V gene data show CDR1 as MNHNS and CDR2 as SASEGT. The CDR3 here is CASSEPGGWTYEQYV. The CDR3 DNA is TGTGCCAGCAGTGAACCGGGGGGCTGGACCTACGAGCAGTACGTC.

The gene calls are TRBV6-5 and TRBJ1-6, with 7 bases fitting TRBD1. J lost 10 bases, V lost 6 bases, and 6 bases had no gene match. The germline gives CDR1 MNHEY, CDR2 SVGAGI. The CDR3 covers 13 residues. The CDR3 nucleotides are TGTGCCAGCAGGGCGACAGGGCAGTCACCCCTCCACTTT. Translating gives CASRATGQSPLHF.

V and J are TRBV29-1 and TRBJ1-2; 7 bases match TRBD1. CDR3 length equals 13 residues. Germline assignment: CDR1 SQVTM and CDR2 ANQGSEA. Germline trimming cut 5 bases from V and 5 bases from J; bases unmatched to any gene: 8. The CDR3 bases are TGCAGCGTTAGGACAGGTTCAAAGTATGGCTACACCTTC. Translation: CSVRTGSKYGYTF.

The genes are TRBV29-1 and TRBJ1-5, with D tentatively TRBD1 (5 bases). Trimming removed 6 bases from V and 6 bases from J, with 18 bases in between. The CDR3 consists of 14 residues. Germline V gene lookup returns CDR1 SQVTM and CDR2 ANQGSEA. The CDR3 DNA follows: TGCAGCGTCGCAACCTCTCGACAGAGTCAGCCCCAGCATTTT. This sequence encodes CSVATSRQSQPQHF.

The chain recombines TRBV18 with TRBJ1-1; possibly TRBD1 for D (6 bases). V lost 2 bases, J lost 3 bases, and 10 bases lay in between. The length of the CDR3 is 14 residues. Germline CDR1 is KGHSH and CDR2 is LQKENI. The CDR3 region has the DNA TGTGCCAGCTCACCAGGGGGCGCGCACACTGAAGCTTTCTTT. Protein: CASSPGGAHTEAFF.